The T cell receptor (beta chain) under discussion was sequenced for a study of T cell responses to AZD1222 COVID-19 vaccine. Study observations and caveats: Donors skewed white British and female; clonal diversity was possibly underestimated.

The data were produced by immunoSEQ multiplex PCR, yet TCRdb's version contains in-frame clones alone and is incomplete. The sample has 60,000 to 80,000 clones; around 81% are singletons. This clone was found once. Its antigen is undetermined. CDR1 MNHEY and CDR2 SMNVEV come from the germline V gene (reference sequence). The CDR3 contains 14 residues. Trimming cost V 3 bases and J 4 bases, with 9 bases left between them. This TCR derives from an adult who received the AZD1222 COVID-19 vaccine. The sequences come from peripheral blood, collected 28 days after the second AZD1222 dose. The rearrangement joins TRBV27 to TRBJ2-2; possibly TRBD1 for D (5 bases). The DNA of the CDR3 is TGTGCCAGCAGTTTTGCAGGGCCCACCGGGGAGCTGTTTTTT. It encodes CASSFAGPTGELFF.